Reported below is one TCR beta chain. The target antigen is unknown. These data belong to a study of cytomegalovirus exposure and HLA in healthy donors. Whole-study findings and limits: For most TCR sequences rarity was the rule, although some public TCRs occurred in many donors.

The PCR was carried out with 60 Vbeta primers and 13 Jbeta primers. The assay was immunoSEQ multiplex PCR, and TCRdb's table has in-frame clones only and misses some. The table has 200,000 or so clones, roughly 80% seen once. The ends lost 3 bases at V and 5 bases at J; junction bases unmatched: 10. The length of the CDR3 is 16 residues. The germline gives CDR1 SGHTA, CDR2 FQGNSA. The source is a woman aged 25-40 years in good health and CMV-seropositive. The chain recombines TRBV7-2 with TRBJ2-7; 10 bases line up with TRBD2. Input material: PBMCs. Written as DNA, the CDR3 is TGTGCCAGCAGCTTCCCGAGGGGACTAGCGTCCCACGAGCAGTACTTC. Protein sequence: CASSFPRGLASHEQYF.